This TCR beta chain was identified during a study of T cell repertoires in cytomegalovirus infection. Overall study findings and caveats: Summed public TCR beta family frequency identified CMV carriers bearing the relevant HLA.

This clonotype was seen a handful of times. Antigen unknown. This CDR3 spans 16 amino acids. Germline assignment: CDR1 SEHNR and CDR2 FQNEAQ (reference sequence). Trimming cost V 5 bases and J 0 bases, with 13 bases left between them. MiXCR, run by TCRdb on the reads, gives a single entry per CDR3 protein. The table has over 250,000 distinct CDR3 sequences, about 23% seen once. The clonotype was recovered from a human donor in good health (CMV status not recorded). Some clones in this sample may be carry-over from other donors' samples. Sequencing used PBMCs. The chain uses TRBV7-9 and TRBJ2-2, with D tentatively TRBD1 (5 bases). As DNA, the CDR3 is TGTGCCAGCAGCCAGGGCGGTGGATCGAACACCGGGGAGCTGTTTTTT. Residues: CASSQGGGSNTGELFF.